These T cell receptor beta chains were read from a single sample in a study of cytomegalovirus exposure and HLA in healthy donors. Here immunoSEQ multiplex PCR was the method, and the copy in TCRdb shows in-frame clones only, minus some. The sample includes 150,000 to 200,000 clones. What was sequenced was PBMCs. The receptors shown here come from a young woman in good health and CMV-seropositive. CDR3s leave out the opening cysteine and the closing phenylalanine or tryptophan.

V gene	J gene	CDR3 protein
TRBV5-1	TRBJ1-4	ASSFGTAGNEKLF
TRBV4-3	.	ASSQARQVSYEQY
TRBV30	TRBJ2-2	AWSRRGGGELF
TRBV10-3	TRBJ2-2	AISEMVGGNTGELF
TRBV9	TRBJ2-3	ASSVDTRGSTDTQY
TRBV7-9	TRBJ1-1	ASSLAWDRVGRTEAF
TRBV4-1	TRBJ2-1	ASSHGGPANEQF
TRBV11-3	TRBJ2-1	ASSLNTGEQF
TRBV6-1	TRBJ2-1	ASNMGQGSYNEQF
TRBV9	TRBJ2-2	ASSSPGELF
TRBV5-4	TRBJ2-3	ASSLRVAEHTDTQY
TRBV15	TRBJ2-5	ATSSPQGRYQETQY
TRBV2	TRBJ2-5	ASSGTSGGYQETQY
TRBV6-1	TRBJ1-1	ASSTRTGDEAF
TRBV5-1	TRBJ2-5	ASRGAGAETQY
TRBV11-3	TRBJ1-4	ASSRSGTVNEKLF
TRBV19	TRBJ1-1	ASSQTGRTEAF